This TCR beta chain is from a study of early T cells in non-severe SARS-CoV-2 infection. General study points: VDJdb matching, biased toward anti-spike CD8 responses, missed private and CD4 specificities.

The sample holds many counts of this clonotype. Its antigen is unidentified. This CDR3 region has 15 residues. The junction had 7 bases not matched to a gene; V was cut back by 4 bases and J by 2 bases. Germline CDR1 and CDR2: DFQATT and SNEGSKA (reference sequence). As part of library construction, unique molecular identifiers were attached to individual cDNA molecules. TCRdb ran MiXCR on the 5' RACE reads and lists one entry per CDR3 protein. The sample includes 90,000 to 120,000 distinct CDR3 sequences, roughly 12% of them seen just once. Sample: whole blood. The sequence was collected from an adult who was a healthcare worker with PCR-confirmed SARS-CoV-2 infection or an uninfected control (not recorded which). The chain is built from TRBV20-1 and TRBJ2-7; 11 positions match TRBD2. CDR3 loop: CSATVLAGDTYEQYF. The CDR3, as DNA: TGCAGTGCTACCGTACTAGCGGGAGACACCTACGAGCAGTACTTC.